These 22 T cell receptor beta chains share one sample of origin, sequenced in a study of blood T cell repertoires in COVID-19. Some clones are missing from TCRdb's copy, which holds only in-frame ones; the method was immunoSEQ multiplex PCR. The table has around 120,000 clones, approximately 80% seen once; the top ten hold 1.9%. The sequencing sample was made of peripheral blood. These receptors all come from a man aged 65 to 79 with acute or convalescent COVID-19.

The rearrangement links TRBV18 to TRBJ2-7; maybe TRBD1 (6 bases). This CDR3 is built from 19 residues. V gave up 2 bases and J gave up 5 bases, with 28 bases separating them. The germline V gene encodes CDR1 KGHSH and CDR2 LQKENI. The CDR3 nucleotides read TGTGCCAGCTCACCATTAGTCAGGGGCCCTCCAACCCAAGGGGACGAGCAGTACTTC. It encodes CASSPLVRGPPTQGDEQYF.

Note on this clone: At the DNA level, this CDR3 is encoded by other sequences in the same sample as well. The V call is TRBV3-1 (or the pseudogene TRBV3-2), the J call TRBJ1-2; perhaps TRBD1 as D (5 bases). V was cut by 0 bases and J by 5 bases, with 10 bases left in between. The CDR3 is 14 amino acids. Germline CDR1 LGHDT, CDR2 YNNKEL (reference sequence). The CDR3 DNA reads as TGTGCCAGCAGCCAAGAAGGCCGGGGGTATGGCTACACCTTC. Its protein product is CASSQEGRGYGYTF.

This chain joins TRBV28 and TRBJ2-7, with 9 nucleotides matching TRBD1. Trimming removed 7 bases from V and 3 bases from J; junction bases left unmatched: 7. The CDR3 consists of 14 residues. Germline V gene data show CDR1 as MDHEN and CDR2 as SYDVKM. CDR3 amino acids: CASNMGQGYYEQYF. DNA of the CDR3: TGTGCCAGCAATATGGGACAGGGATACTACGAGCAGTACTTC.

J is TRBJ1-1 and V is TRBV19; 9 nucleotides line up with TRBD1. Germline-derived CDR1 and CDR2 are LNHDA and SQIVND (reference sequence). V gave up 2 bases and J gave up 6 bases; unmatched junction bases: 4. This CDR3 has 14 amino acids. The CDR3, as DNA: TGTGCCAGTAGTATAACGACAGGGGGATCTGAAGCTTTCTTT. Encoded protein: CASSITTGGSEAFF. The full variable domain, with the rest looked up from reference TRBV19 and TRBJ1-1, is DGGITQSPKYLFRKEGQNVTLSCEQNLNHDAMYWYRQDPGQGLRLIYYSQIVNDFQKGDIAEGYSVSREKKESFPLTVTSAQKNPTAFYLCASSITTGGSEAFFGQGTRLTVV.

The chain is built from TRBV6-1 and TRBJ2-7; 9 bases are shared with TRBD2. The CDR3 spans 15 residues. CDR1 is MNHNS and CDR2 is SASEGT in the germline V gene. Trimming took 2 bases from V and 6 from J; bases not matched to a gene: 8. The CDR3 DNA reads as TGTGCCAGCAGTGAAAGGGGCGGGGGGGGGCGCGAGCAGTACTTC. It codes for CASSERGGGGREQYF.

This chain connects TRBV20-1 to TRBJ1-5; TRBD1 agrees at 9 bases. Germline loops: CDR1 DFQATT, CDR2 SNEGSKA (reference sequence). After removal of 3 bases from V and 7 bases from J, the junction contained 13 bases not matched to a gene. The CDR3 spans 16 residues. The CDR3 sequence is CSASNPRTGVRQPQHF. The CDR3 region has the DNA TGCAGTGCTAGTAACCCTAGGACAGGGGTCCGGCAGCCCCAGCATTTT.

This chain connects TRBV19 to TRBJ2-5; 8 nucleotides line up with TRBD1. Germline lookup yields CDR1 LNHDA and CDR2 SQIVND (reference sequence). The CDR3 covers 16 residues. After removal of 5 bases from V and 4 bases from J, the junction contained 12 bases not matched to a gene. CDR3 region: CASSYGQGRRGETQYF. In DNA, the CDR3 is TGTGCCAGTAGTTACGGACAGGGCCGACGGGGAGAGACCCAGTACTTC. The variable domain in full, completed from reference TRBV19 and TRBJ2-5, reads DGGITQSPKYLFRKEGQNVTLSCEQNLNHDAMYWYRQDPGQGLRLIYYSQIVNDFQKGDIAEGYSVSREKKESFPLTVTSAQKNPTAFYLCASSYGQGRRGETQYFGPGTRLLVL.

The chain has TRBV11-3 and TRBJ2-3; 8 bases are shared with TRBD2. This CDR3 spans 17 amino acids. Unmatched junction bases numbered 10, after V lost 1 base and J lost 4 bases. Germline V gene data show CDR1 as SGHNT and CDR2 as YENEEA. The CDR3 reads CASSLGGRAGAPDTQYF. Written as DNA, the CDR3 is TGTGCCAGCAGCTTAGGAGGCCGAGCGGGGGCCCCAGATACGCAGTATTTT. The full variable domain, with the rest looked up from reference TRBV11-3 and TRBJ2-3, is EAGVVQSPRYKIIEKKQPVAFWCNPISGHNTLYWYLQNLGQGPELLIRYENEEAVDDSQLPKDRFSAERLKGVDSTLKIQPAELGDSAVYLCASSLGGRAGAPDTQYFGPGTRLTVL.

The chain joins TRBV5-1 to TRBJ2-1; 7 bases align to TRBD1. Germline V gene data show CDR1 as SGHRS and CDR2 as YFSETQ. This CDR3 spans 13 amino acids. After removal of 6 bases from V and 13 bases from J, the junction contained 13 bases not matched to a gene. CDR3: CASTTGEGAHQFF. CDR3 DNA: TGCGCCAGCACCACAGGCGAGGGGGCTCACCAGTTCTTC.

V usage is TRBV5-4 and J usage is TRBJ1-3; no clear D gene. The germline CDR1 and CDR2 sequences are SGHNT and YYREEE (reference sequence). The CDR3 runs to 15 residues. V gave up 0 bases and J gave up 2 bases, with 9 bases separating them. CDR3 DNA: TGTGCCAGCAGCTTGGCCGGTGGTACTGGAAACACCATATATTTT. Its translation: CASSLAGGTGNTIYF.

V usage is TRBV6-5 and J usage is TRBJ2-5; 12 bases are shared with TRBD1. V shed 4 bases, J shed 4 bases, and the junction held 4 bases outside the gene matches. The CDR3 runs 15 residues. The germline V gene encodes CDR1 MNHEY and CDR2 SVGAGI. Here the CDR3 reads CASSSPGQGAETQYF. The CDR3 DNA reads TGTGCCAGCAGTTCCCCGGGACAGGGGGCAGAGACCCAGTACTTC.

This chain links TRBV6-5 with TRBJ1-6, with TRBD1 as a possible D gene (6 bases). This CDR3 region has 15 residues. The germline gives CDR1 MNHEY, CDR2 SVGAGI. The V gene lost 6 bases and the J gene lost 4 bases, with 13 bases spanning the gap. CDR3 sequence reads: CASRPTGSYNSPLHF. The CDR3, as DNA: TGTGCCAGCAGACCCACAGGGTCATATAATTCACCCCTCCACTTT.

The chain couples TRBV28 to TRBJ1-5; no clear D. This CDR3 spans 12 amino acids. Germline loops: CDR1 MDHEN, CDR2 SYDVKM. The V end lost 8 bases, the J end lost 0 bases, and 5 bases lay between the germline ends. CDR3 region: CASASSNQPQHF. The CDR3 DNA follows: TGTGCCAGCGCCAGTAGCAATCAGCCCCAGCATTTT.

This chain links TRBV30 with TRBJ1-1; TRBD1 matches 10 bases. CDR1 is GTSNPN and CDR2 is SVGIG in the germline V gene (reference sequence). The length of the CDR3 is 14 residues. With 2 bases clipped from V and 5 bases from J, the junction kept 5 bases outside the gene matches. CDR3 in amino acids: CAWSRQGARTEAFF. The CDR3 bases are TGTGCCTGGAGTCGACAGGGGGCGCGGACTGAAGCTTTCTTT.

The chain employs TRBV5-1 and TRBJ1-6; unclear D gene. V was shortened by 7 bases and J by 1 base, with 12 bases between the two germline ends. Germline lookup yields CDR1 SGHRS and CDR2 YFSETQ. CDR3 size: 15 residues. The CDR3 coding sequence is TGCGCCAGCCGGGCGGGGAGATCCTATAATTCACCCCTCCACTTT. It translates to CASRAGRSYNSPLHF.

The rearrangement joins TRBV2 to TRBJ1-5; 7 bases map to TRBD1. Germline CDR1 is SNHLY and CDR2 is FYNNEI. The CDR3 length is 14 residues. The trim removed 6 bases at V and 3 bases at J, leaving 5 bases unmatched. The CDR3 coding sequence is TGTGCCAGCAGCCCGACAGGGTCCAATCAGCCCCAGCATTTT. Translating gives CASSPTGSNQPQHF.

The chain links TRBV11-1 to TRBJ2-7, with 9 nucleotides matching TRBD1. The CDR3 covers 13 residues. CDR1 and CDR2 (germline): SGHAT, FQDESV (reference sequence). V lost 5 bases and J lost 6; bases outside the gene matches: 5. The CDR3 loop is CASSTLTGGEQYF. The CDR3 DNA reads TGTGCCAGCAGCACCCTGACAGGGGGCGAGCAGTACTTC. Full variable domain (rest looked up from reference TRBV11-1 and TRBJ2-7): EAEVAQSPRYKITEKSQAVAFWCDPISGHATLYWYRQILGQGPELLVQFQDESVVDDSQLPKDRFSAERLKGVDSTLKIQPAELGDSAMYLCASSTLTGGEQYFGPGTRLTVT.

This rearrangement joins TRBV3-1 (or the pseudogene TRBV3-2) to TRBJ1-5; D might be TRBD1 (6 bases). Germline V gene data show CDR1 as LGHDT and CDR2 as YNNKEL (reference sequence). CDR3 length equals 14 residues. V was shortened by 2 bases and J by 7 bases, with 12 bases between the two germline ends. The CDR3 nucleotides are TGTGCCAGCAGCCAAACAGGGTTACGGCAGCCCCAGCATTTT. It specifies CASSQTGLRQPQHF.

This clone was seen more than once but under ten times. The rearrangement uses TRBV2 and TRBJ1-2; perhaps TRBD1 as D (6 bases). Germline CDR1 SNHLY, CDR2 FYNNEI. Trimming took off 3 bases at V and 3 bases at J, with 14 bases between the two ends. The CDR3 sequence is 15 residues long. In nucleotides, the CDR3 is TGTGCCAGCAGTGATCATAGGACAGAATACTATGGCTACACCTTC. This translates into CASSDHRTEYYGYTF.

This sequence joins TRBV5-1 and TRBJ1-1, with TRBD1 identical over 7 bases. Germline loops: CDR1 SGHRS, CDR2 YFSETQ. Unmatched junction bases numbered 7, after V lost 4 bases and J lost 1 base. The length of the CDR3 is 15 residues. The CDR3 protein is CASSPRAGGNTEAFF. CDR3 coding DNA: TGCGCCAGCAGCCCCCGTGCAGGGGGGAACACTGAAGCTTTCTTT.

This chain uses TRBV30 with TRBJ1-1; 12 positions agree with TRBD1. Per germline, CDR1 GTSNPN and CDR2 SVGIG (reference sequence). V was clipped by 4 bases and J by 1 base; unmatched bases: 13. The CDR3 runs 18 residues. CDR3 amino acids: CAWKGYQGQGAANTEAFF. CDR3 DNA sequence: TGTGCCTGGAAGGGTTATCAGGGACAGGGGGCTGCGAACACTGAAGCTTTCTTT.

This CDR3 is CASSPTGTSHEQYF. CDR3 coding DNA: TGTGCCAGCAGCCCCACCGGGACTAGCCACGAGCAGTACTTC. The V and J genes are TRBV3-1 (or the pseudogene TRBV3-2) and TRBJ2-7; 9 bases are shared with TRBD2. V dropped 4 bases and J dropped 5; count of bases not matched to a gene: 6. Germline CDR1 is LGHDT and CDR2 is YNNKEL (reference sequence). The CDR3 spans 14 residues.